The next 22 T cell receptor beta chains were all read from a single sample in a study of early T cells in non-severe SARS-CoV-2 infection. TCRdb passed the 5' RACE reads through MiXCR, listing each CDR3 protein once. Of around 77,000 distinct CDR3 sequences in the sample, roughly 12% are singletons; the top ten hold roughly 16%. Sample: whole blood, taken at baseline. These receptors were collected from an adult who was a healthcare worker with PCR-confirmed SARS-CoV-2 infection or an uninfected control (not recorded which). The donor label of this sample is uncertain.

The DNA of the CDR3 is TGCAGCGTGTGGACCGGGACGAGCTCCTACGAGCAGTACTTC. Its protein product is CSVWTGTSSYEQYF. The genes are TRBV29-1 and TRBJ2-7; D possibly uses TRBD1 or TRBD2 (5 bases each). Germline assignment: CDR1 SQVTM and CDR2 ANQGSEA. Trimming shortened V by 6 bases and J by 0 bases, and 15 bases separated the two germline ends. CDR3 length: 14 amino acids.

This clonotype was found a few times. CDR3 protein: CSAPTAGANVLTF. The DNA for the CDR3 is TGCAGTGCACCCACGGCTGGGGCCAACGTCCTGACTTTC. V is TRBV20-1 and J is TRBJ2-6; D is unresolved. The V end lost 6 bases, the J end lost 2 bases, and 8 bases lay between the germline ends. There are 13 residues in the CDR3. Germline assignment: CDR1 DFQATT and CDR2 SNEGSKA (reference sequence).

This clonotype was seen many times. The V and J genes are TRBV19 and TRBJ1-2; D unresolved. CDR1 is LNHDA and CDR2 is SQIVND in the germline V gene (reference sequence). This CDR3 contains 11 residues. Deletions cut 6 bases from V and 4 bases from J, with 6 bases between. CDR3 bases: TGTGCCAGTAGGGCGTCCTATGGCTACACCTTC. Amino acids: CASRASYGYTF.

This clonotype was counted at least ten times. This chain links TRBV29-1 with TRBJ1-1; no firm D call. The CDR3 consists of 12 residues. The germline gives CDR1 SQVTM, CDR2 ANQGSEA. Trimming stripped 4 bases from V and 5 bases from J, with 11 bases between. CDR3 residues: CSVVEVTTEAFF. The CDR3 nucleotides read TGCAGCGTTGTGGAGGTTACGACTGAAGCTTTCTTT.

This sequence joins TRBV27 and TRBJ2-7, with D perhaps assigned TRBD1 or TRBD2 (5 bases each). The CDR3 totals 11 residues. Germline V CDR1 and CDR2: MNHEY, SMNVEV (reference sequence). V lost 8 bases and J 8 bases, leaving 13 bases between the germline ends. In nucleotides, the CDR3 is TGTGCCAGCCGGGACGTCGGACAGCAGTACTTC. Translation: CASRDVGQQYF.

In DNA form, the CDR3 reads TGCGCCAGCAGCCAATGGTTGGGGCGCACTGAAGCTTTCTTT. Its protein is CASSQWLGRTEAFF. The V and J genes are TRBV4-1 and TRBJ1-1; D might be TRBD1 (5 bases). Germline CDR1 and CDR2: MGHRA and YSYEKL. V lost 2 bases, J lost 4 bases, and 11 bases lay in between. The CDR3 is 14 residues long.

J is TRBJ1-1 and V is TRBV7-3, with D maybe TRBD1 (6 bases). There are 14 residues in the CDR3. Germline V gene data show CDR1 as SGHTA and CDR2 as FQGTGA. Trimming pared 2 bases from V and 4 bases from J, leaving 11 bases between. In DNA form, the CDR3 reads TGTGCCAGCAGCTTAGTCCCGGGGGCCACTGAAGCTTTCTTT. This codes for CASSLVPGATEAFF.

V and J are TRBV9 and TRBJ2-1, with 11 bases identical to TRBD2. The CDR3 contains 15 residues. Germline V gene sequence: CDR1 SGDLS, CDR2 YYNGEE. The ends lost 7 bases at V and 2 bases at J; junction bases unmatched: 5. The CDR3 DNA is TGTGCCAGCCATTTAGCGGGAGGGCCCTACAATGAGCAGTTCTTC. Protein sequence: CASHLAGGPYNEQFF.

This sequence joins TRBV29-1 and TRBJ2-2; 7 bases map to TRBD1. This CDR3 has 16 amino acids. Germline CDR1 SQVTM, CDR2 ANQGSEA. The V segment lost 5 bases and the J segment 4 bases; nucleotides outside the gene matches: 13. The CDR3 DNA reads as TGCAGCGTTAAGGAGAACGGACAGGCAATCACCGGGGAGCTGTTTTTT. The encoded protein is CSVKENGQAITGELFF.

The chain uses TRBV9 and TRBJ1-1; D unclear. Germline V lookup: CDR1 SGDLS, CDR2 YYNGEE. The CDR3 covers 14 residues. V lost 2 bases and J 1 base, leaving 9 bases between the germline ends. The CDR3 here is CASSVAPENTEAFF. CDR3 sequence (DNA): TGTGCCAGCAGCGTCGCCCCAGAGAACACTGAAGCTTTCTTT.

The table lists this clonotype with a few counts. The chain links TRBV28 to TRBJ2-4; no clear D gene. There are 11 residues in the CDR3. The V gene lost 5 bases and the J gene lost 3 bases, with 2 bases spanning the gap. Germline V gives CDR1 MDHEN, CDR2 SYDVKM. The CDR3 region has the DNA TGTGCCAGCAGTAACAAAAACATTCAGTACTTC. Its translation is CASSNKNIQYF.

The chain employs TRBV6-1 and TRBJ1-5; tentatively, D is TRBD1 (6 bases). This CDR3 contains 16 residues. Trimming removed 8 bases from V and 4 bases from J, with 21 bases in between. Germline CDR1 is MNHNS and CDR2 is SASEGT. The CDR3 DNA reads as TGTGCCAGCCAAGGGGGGAAAGATCTTGGTAATCAGCCCCAGCATTTT. Amino acid sequence: CASQGGKDLGNQPQHF.

Many counts were recorded for this clonotype. The J gene is TRBJ2-6, the V gene TRBV3-1; maybe TRBD1 (6 bases). Trimming took off 5 bases at V and 5 bases at J, with 22 bases between the two ends. Germline lookup yields CDR1 LGHDT and CDR2 YNNKEL (reference sequence). CDR3 length equals 18 residues. The CDR3 loop reads CASSVGHSRVLRANVLTF. The CDR3 DNA is TGTGCCAGCAGCGTGGGACACTCCCGAGTTTTGAGGGCCAACGTCCTGACTTTC.

At least ten counts were recorded for this clonotype. At one of its ends the junction is not consistent with the germline gene, which may arise from a read error. The J gene is TRBJ1-1, the V gene TRBV2, with D unresolved. Germline V gene sequence: CDR1 SNHLY, CDR2 FYNNEI. The CDR3 has 8 amino acids. The CDR3 DNA sequence: TGTGCCAGCAGTCTCGGATCCTTT. Translating gives CASSLGSF.

This chain uses TRBV5-4 with TRBJ1-2, with 7 bases aligning to TRBD1. CDR1 and CDR2 from the germline V gene are SGHNT and YYREEE (reference sequence). With V trimmed by 4 bases and J by 2 bases, 5 bases remained unmatched. This CDR3 contains 14 residues. The CDR3 sequence is CASSPPGQNYGYTF. The CDR3 nucleotides read TGTGCCAGCAGCCCCCCGGGACAGAACTATGGCTACACCTTC. The full variable domain, completed using reference TRBV5-4 and TRBJ1-2, is ETGVTQSPTHLIKTRGQQVTLRCSSQSGHNTVSWYQQALGQGPQFIFQYYREEENGRGNFPPRFSGLQFPNYSSELNVNALELDDSALYLCASSPPGQNYGYTFGSGTRLTVV.

This clonotype was seen ten or more times. As DNA, the CDR3 is TGTGCCAGCAGCTTAGCGGGCTCTTCCGAGCAGTTCTTC. This encodes CASSLAGSSEQFF. The chain carries TRBV7-9 and TRBJ2-1; no clear D. From germline, CDR1 is SEHNR and CDR2 FQNEAQ (reference sequence). Trimming shortened V by 0 bases and J by 10 bases, and 10 bases separated the two germline ends. This CDR3 has 13 amino acids.

V is TRBV28 and J is TRBJ2-1; D may be TRBD1 (6 bases). This CDR3 contains 13 residues. Germline V lookup: CDR1 MDHEN, CDR2 SYDVKM. V lost 0 bases to trimming and J lost 11 bases, with 11 bases between them. The CDR3 DNA sequence: TGTGCCAGCAGTTTATGGAGGACAGCTAAGCAGTTCTTC. Protein: CASSLWRTAKQFF.

This clonotype came up a few times. The chain is built from TRBV6-1 and TRBJ1-2; D is possibly TRBD1 (6 bases). Germline V CDR1 and CDR2: MNHNS, SASEGT. The CDR3 runs 14 residues. V was clipped by 6 bases and J by 2 bases, with 13 bases between them. CDR3 DNA sequence: TGTGCCAGCAGGAACAGGGATCCCAACTATGGCTACACCTTC. It yields the protein CASRNRDPNYGYTF.

The V gene is TRBV5-6, the J gene TRBJ2-4; TRBD1 matches at 8 bases. CDR3 length: 17 residues. After removal of 3 bases from V and 0 bases from J, the junction contained 8 bases not matched to a gene. Germline V CDR1 and CDR2: SGHDT, YYEEEE. The CDR3 loop is CASSSRQGMLAKNIQYF. The CDR3 DNA reads TGTGCCAGCAGCTCCCGACAGGGGATGCTAGCCAAAAACATTCAGTACTTC.

The V call is TRBV3-1, the J call TRBJ2-7, with 7 positions matching TRBD1. The J segment lost 7 bases and the V segment lost 0 bases, leaving 9 bases of the junction unmatched. The CDR3 is 15 amino acids. The germline V gene encodes CDR1 LGHDT and CDR2 YNNKEL (reference sequence). DNA for the CDR3: TGTGCCAGCAGCCAAGACCCCACACAGGGGTGGGAGCAGTACTTC. It translates to CASSQDPTQGWEQYF.

The chain couples TRBV18 to TRBJ2-1; D is unclear. V dropped 3 bases and J dropped 2 bases, with 14 bases sitting between them. Germline CDR1 KGHSH, CDR2 LQKENI. CDR3 size: 16 residues. CDR3 amino acids: CASSPPSSRAYNEQFF. The CDR3 bases are TGTGCCAGCTCACCGCCGTCGTCCCGTGCCTACAATGAGCAGTTCTTC.

This clonotype was recorded a few times. This chain uses TRBV5-1 with TRBJ2-2; D might be TRBD1 (6 bases). The CDR3 totals 14 residues. CDR1 and CDR2 (germline): SGHRS, YFSETQ. The germline V and J ends were trimmed by 6 bases and 1 base, with 10 bases remaining between them. CDR3 coding DNA: TGCGCCAGCAAGGAACAGGGGAACACCGGGGAGCTGTTTTTT. This sequence encodes CASKEQGNTGELFF.